This T cell receptor (beta chain) was sequenced for a study of CXCR3-negative and CXCR3-positive naive CD8 T cells (dated by TCRdb to between 2018 and 2020). Looking at the study overall: Around 140 million TRB reads were obtained in total, roughly 1.5 +/- 0.3 million reads per library. Data from 11 donors, pooled across two independent experiments, went into the diversity and physicochemical repertoire analyses. TRBV-TRBJ cluster analysis included naive subsets from several donors and memory cells from 3 donors.

In regard to this clonotype: Its cognate antigen has yet to be identified.

For CDR1 and CDR2, the germline V gene lists SGHDN and FVKESK. Counted from cysteine to phenylalanine, this CDR3 has 16 amino acids. Nucleotide data are not available. Each CD8+ T cell subset was flow-sorted in triplicate, and 250,000 to 300,000 cells per subset were placed directly into RLT lysis buffer. To exclude memory contaminants, naive CD8+ T cells were stringently defined as CD45RO-CCR7+CD27+CD95-. Peripheral blood mononuclear cells were isolated from buffy coats by standard density gradient centrifugation. A FACSAria III was used to flow-sort naive CXCR3-negative and CXCR3-positive CD8+ T cells. Total RNA was extracted from sorted cells with an RNeasy Mini Kit. TCRdb shows the sequencer as NextSeq 550. The Human TCR Profiling Kit (MiLaboratory) was used to prepare UMI-labeled 5' RACE TRB cDNA libraries. cDNA synthesis used the entire amount of extracted RNA, and PCR amplification then used the entire amount of cDNA produced. Libraries were prepared in parallel using an identical number of PCR cycles. The study's own analysis went as follows. MIGEC and MiXCR extracted about 49,000 +/- 11,000 unique UMI-labeled TRB cDNA molecules per library, requiring at least two reads per UMI. On average, about 40,000 +/- 10,000 functional in-frame TRB CDR3 nucleotide clonotypes lacking stop codons were found per library. After downsampling to 5000 UMI-labeled TRB molecules per sample, diversity metrics such as normalized Shannon-Wiener and Chao1 were calculated in VDJtools. Clonotype-size-weighted physicochemical properties of the central five CDR3 residues (interaction energy, strength, volume and Kidera factor 4) were computed in VDJtools. Each CDR3 protein sequence appears as one entry after TCRdb reprocessed the reads, and no DNA is included. TCRdb's processing, not the authors', yielded these V and J calls. The sample table includes some 39,000 distinct CDR3 sequences. About 1.9% of the sample belongs to the ten largest clones.

What the authors observed across the whole study: Surface CD5, linked to self-reactivity in mice, was comparable between naive subsets; TCR interaction strength was therefore also inferred from TRB CDR3 physicochemical properties. TRBV-TRBJ usage was similar between naive CXCR3-negative and CXCR3-positive cells from the same donor, while memory cells showed distinct patterns. Both naive subsets had comparably high repertoire diversity, while memory CD8+ T cells had much lower repertoire diversity. TRB CDR3s from CXCR3-positive naive cells showed higher hydrophobicity (lower Kidera factor 4), lower energy, and higher strength and volume indices than CXCR3-negative naive cells. CXCR3 expression partially decreased after cryopreservation, so most assays used freshly isolated PBMCs.

The sequence was obtained from a human donor in good health. Some clones in this sample may be carry-over from other donors' samples. The chain employs TRBV14 and TRBJ2-3. Sequenced input: naive CXCR3- CD8+ T cells from blood. Reading the label with the study, this specimen's cell subset or site is: CD45RO-CCR7+CD27+CD95- naive CD8+ T cells lacking CXCR3 (TNR3-). The CDR3 region reads CASSQIGTTSTDTQYF.